The entry below describes one T cell receptor beta chain. Only a few counts were recorded for this clone. It lacks a known antigen. One base away there is no much larger clone; base qualities are not given. This sample is drawn from a study of blood T cell repertoires in COVID-19 (dated by TCRdb to about 2020). Looking at the study overall: Samples from collaborators originated in the United States, Italy and Spain and spanned both the acute and convalescent phases of COVID-19. The material from the prospective study consisted of cDNA or gDNA derived from T cells, B-cell-depleted T cells, or PBMCs. Subjects who had been exposed to COVID-19, were actively infected with it, or had recovered from it provided the deeply sampled blood TCRbeta repertoires that made up the dataset. A freely available public database, intended as a resource for researchers studying the immune response to SARS-CoV-2, is where the repertoires were released. The samples were drawn from two sources: the first 160 participants of the ongoing ImmuneRACE study, and approximately 1,300 subjects contributed by 6 global collaborators. A de-identified subject ID, COVID-19 status, age in years and sex were almost always included in the sample metadata. Where HLA class I and class II types were available, the types were taken from metadata supplied by the sample provider, not from assay-based typing.

Participants in the prospective study were aged roughly 18 to 89 years, lived in 20 to 30 United States geographic areas, and enrolled through a virtual design. In the prospective study, participants were assigned to cohorts based on the clinical history participants reported in a screening survey and a study questionnaire. Each participant in the prospective study had whole blood, serum and a nasopharyngeal or oropharyngeal swab collected by mobile phlebotomists. Over a roughly two-month period, participants in the prospective study had the option of providing additional blood draws and questionnaires. Before DNA extraction, prospective study blood samples were shipped either frozen or at room temperature. TCRbeta CDR3 regions were amplified from genomic DNA by means of the immunoSEQ Assay, a bias-controlled multiplex PCR. For the original study's pipeline: The number of nucleated cells in each sample was estimated by amplification of reference gene primers within the assay. Sequence reads were collapsed and filtered to measure the absolute abundance of every unique TCRbeta CDR3 rearrangement. For each sample, productive Simpson clonality was calculated as the square root of Simpson's diversity index over productive rearrangements. Entries here come from immuneACCESS through TCRdb and include only in-frame sequences with V and J called. Some clones fail to appear in such tables; in the studies checked, an unresolved V gene covers under half of the shortfall, and the cause of the remainder is unknown. V and J calls and clone size are given by that table; D and trimming were obtained from the DNA. The table for this sample lists fewer than 250,000 clones; around 85% of them were counted only once. Of the sample, 3.8% falls within the top ten clones.

Overall study results and their limits: The quantity of clinical and demographic metadata differed by source and by participant and was supplied without curation.

The germline V gene supplies CDR1 MDHEN and CDR2 SYDVKM. Here V drops 5 bases and J drops 10 bases, and the junction holds 7 bases not matched to any gene. The CDR3 contains 13 residues, cysteine and phenylalanine counted. Only CDR3 DNA remains: 39 bases, in frame from the first base. This sequence was found in a woman in her 40s with acute COVID-19. The rearranged segments are TRBV28 and TRBJ2-4; TRBD2 fits 8 bases in the junction. The sample comprised PBMCs or T cells enriched from blood (not recorded which). The CDR3 protein: CASSPGGGAIQYF. The DNA sequence is as follows: TGTGCCAGCAGTCCGGGGGGGGGCGCAATTCAGTACTTC.